Presented here are 25 T cell receptor beta chains from one specimen sequenced in a study of T cell repertoires in cytomegalovirus infection. What these receptors recognize is not known. Each CDR3 protein gets one entry after TCRdb re-called the reads with MiXCR. The data hold 640,000 or so distinct CDR3 sequences, with around 31% observed a single time. The starting material was cultured PBMCs, obtained from culture after CMV antigen stimulation. These receptors were taken from a human donor in good health (CMV status not recorded). Some clones in this sample may be carry-over from other donors' samples.

This clonotype has more than one count but fewer than ten. The chain carries TRBV2 and TRBJ2-4; 8 bases line up with TRBD2. CDR3 length equals 12 residues. With 10 bases clipped from V and 8 bases from J, the junction kept 7 bases outside the gene matches. The V gene's germline CDR1 is SNHLY and CDR2 FYNNEI. CDR3 sequence reads: CATRGGRDIQYF. CDR3 bases: TGTGCCACCCGGGGGGGTCGAGACATTCAGTACTTC.

In its sample, this clonotype was seen many times. The V and J genes are TRBV7-2 and TRBJ1-4; perhaps TRBD1 as D (6 bases). The CDR3 totals 14 residues. The V gene lost 5 bases and the J gene lost 8 bases, with 15 bases spanning the gap. Germline V lookup: CDR1 SGHTA, CDR2 FQGNSA. The CDR3 sequence is CASSPQGGEEKLFF. Here the CDR3 DNA reads TGTGCCAGCAGCCCCCAAGGGGGGGAGGAAAAACTGTTTTTT. Drawing the rest from reference TRBV7-2 and TRBJ1-4, the complete variable domain is GAGVSQSPSNKVTEKGKDVELRCDPISGHTALYWYRQSLGQGLEFLIYFQGNSAPDKSGLPSDRFSAERTGGSVSTLTIQRTQQEDSAVYLCASSPQGGEEKLFFGSGTQLSVL.

The V and J genes are TRBV6-1 and TRBJ2-7, with a weak D call TRBD2 (6 bases). In germline, CDR1 is MNHNS, CDR2 SASEGT. The V gene lost 5 bases and the J gene lost 5 bases, with 16 bases spanning the gap. This CDR3 contains 14 residues. CDR3 DNA: TGTGCCAGCAGTAGCGGGTTGGGGCCGAACGAGCAGTACTTC. Residues: CASSSGLGPNEQYF.

This clonotype was detected a few times. The chain joins TRBV6-1 to TRBJ2-7; no firm D call. Per germline, CDR1 MNHNS and CDR2 SASEGT. Deletions cut 5 bases from V and 0 bases from J, with 11 bases between. The CDR3 extends over 14 amino acids. CDR3 loop: CASSKGLSSYEQYF. Written as DNA, the CDR3 is TGTGCCAGCAGTAAGGGCCTAAGCTCCTACGAGCAGTACTTC.

The rearrangement uses TRBV6-9 and TRBJ2-7; 9 positions match TRBD1. CDR3 length equals 14 residues. Germline CDR1 and CDR2: MNHGY and SVAAGI. V was pared by 1 base and J by 2 bases, with 0 bases of the junction left unmatched. CDR3 sequence reads: CASSYYRGPYEQYF. The CDR3 DNA reads as TGTGCCAGCAGTTATTACAGGGGGCCCTACGAGCAGTACTTC.

The genes are TRBV7-2 and TRBJ2-2, with a tentative D call TRBD1 (5 bases). V was trimmed by 2 bases and J by 6 bases, leaving 10 bases between them. Germline CDR1 SGHTA, CDR2 FQGNSA. The length of the CDR3 is 14 residues. The CDR3 loop is CASSLRQRPGELFF. DNA of the CDR3: TGTGCCAGCAGCTTAAGACAGAGGCCCGGGGAGCTGTTTTTT.

As for this clonotype: At one end, the junction sequence differs from germline, possibly due to a read error. V is TRBV7-9 and J is TRBJ1-2; D ambiguous. The length of the CDR3 is 12 residues. The germline V gene has CDR1 SEHNR and CDR2 FQNEAQ (reference sequence). CDR3 residues: CASSGNLPGSLF. CDR3 bases: TGTGCCAGCAGCGGTAACTTACCGGGATCCTTATTC.

J is TRBJ2-1 and V is TRBV28, with a possible D match to TRBD1 (6 bases). Looked up from germline, CDR1 is MDHEN and CDR2 is SYDVKM. CDR3 length: 17 amino acids. Trimming cost V 6 bases and J 5 bases, with 23 bases left between them. CDR3 in DNA: TGTGCCAGCAGCCGCAAACTGTACAGGGATGGAAACAATGAGCAGTTCTTC. As protein: CASSRKLYRDGNNEQFF.

In its sample, this clonotype was seen a few times. The chain carries TRBV20-1 and TRBJ2-7; TRBD1 matches 10 bases. Germline V gene sequence: CDR1 DFQATT, CDR2 SNEGSKA (reference sequence). With V trimmed by 1 base and J by 6 bases, 6 bases remained unmatched. The CDR3 consists of 14 residues. DNA of the CDR3: TGCAGTGCTAGAGTAGCCGGGACAGGGGTCGAGCAGTACTTC. It specifies CSARVAGTGVEQYF.

The rearrangement links TRBV7-2 to TRBJ1-2; 8 nucleotides match TRBD1. The CDR3 runs to 14 residues. J gave up 0 bases and V 6 bases, and 3 bases lay outside the gene matches. Germline V gives CDR1 SGHTA, CDR2 FQGNSA. The CDR3 here is CASSPGQANYGYTF. The CDR3, as DNA: TGTGCCAGCAGTCCGGGACAGGCTAACTATGGCTACACCTTC.

This clonotype occurred a few times. This chain joins TRBV4-1 and TRBJ2-3; tentatively, D is TRBD2 (6 bases). The CDR3 runs 15 residues. Germline lookup yields CDR1 MGHRA and CDR2 YSYEKL. Trimming took 6 bases from V and 4 from J, leaving 17 bases between them. Written as DNA, the CDR3 is TGCGCCAGCAGACAGGAGGGCCTGGAGGCAGATACGCAGTATTTT. Amino acid sequence: CASRQEGLEADTQYF.

The V gene is TRBV19, the J gene TRBJ1-1; D possibly corresponds to TRBD1 (5 bases). Trimming stripped 3 bases from V and 1 base from J, with 9 bases between. The CDR3 consists of 14 residues. Germline CDR1 and CDR2: LNHDA and SQIVND (reference sequence). CDR3 region: CASSIPGTNTEAFF. DNA for the CDR3: TGTGCCAGTAGTATCCCCGGGACGAACACTGAAGCTTTCTTT.

The V call is TRBV7-2, the J call TRBJ2-2, with D hard to call. Germline V gives CDR1 SGHTA, CDR2 FQGNSA. V was pared by 0 bases and J by 2 bases, with 10 bases between. The length of the CDR3 is 16 residues. The CDR3 region has the DNA TGTGCCAGCAGCTTAGCGGTTCGGATTAACACCGGGGAGCTGTTTTTT. It specifies CASSLAVRINTGELFF.

The V gene is TRBV20-1, the J gene TRBJ1-1; D is undetermined. Between the trimmed V and J ends, which lost 3 bases and 5 bases, there was a span of 13 bases. This CDR3 is built from 13 residues. Germline V gene lookup returns CDR1 DFQATT and CDR2 SNEGSKA (reference sequence). CDR3 bases: TGCAGTGCTAGGGCAGGATCAATGACTGAAGCTTTCTTT. As protein: CSARAGSMTEAFF.

This chain links TRBV5-1 with TRBJ1-3; TRBD1 agrees at 10 bases. Germline values: CDR1 SGHRS, CDR2 YFSETQ. V shed 0 bases, J shed 6 bases, and the junction held 3 bases outside the gene matches. CDR3 length equals 15 residues. CDR3 in DNA: TGCGCCAGCAGCTTGGGGGGGACAGGGGAAAACACCATATATTTT. It is translated as CASSLGGTGENTIYF.

CDR3 sequence reads: CASWAGHLSGNTIYF. In nucleotides, the CDR3 is TGTGCCAGCTGGGCAGGCCACCTCTCTGGAAACACCATATATTTT. The chain recombines TRBV2 with TRBJ1-3; D unclear. The CDR3 is 15 amino acids. Trimming left V 8 bases short and J 0 bases short, with 14 bases between. Germline lookup yields CDR1 SNHLY and CDR2 FYNNEI.

This clonotype appeared a few times. The gene calls are TRBV28 and TRBJ1-2, with D perhaps TRBD1 (5 bases). The CDR3 is 15 residues long. V shed 3 bases and J shed 2 bases, with 13 bases lying between them. Germline assignment: CDR1 MDHEN and CDR2 SYDVKM. The CDR3 is CASSFGAPENYGYTF. The CDR3, as DNA: TGTGCCAGCAGTTTTGGGGCGCCGGAGAACTATGGCTACACCTTC.

This clonotype was seen a handful of times. The chain employs TRBV27 and TRBJ2-1, with D possibly matching TRBD2 (5 bases). The CDR3 consists of 15 residues. The germline V and J ends were trimmed by 3 bases and 4 bases, with 13 bases remaining between them. The germline gives CDR1 MNHEY, CDR2 SMNVEV (reference sequence). DNA for the CDR3: TGTGCCAGCAGTTTGGATCCCGGACTGTACAATGAGCAGTTCTTC. It is translated as CASSLDPGLYNEQFF.

This clonotype was detected only a few times. The gene calls are TRBV7-9 and TRBJ2-5; D remains ambiguous. CDR3 length: 11 residues. The V gene's germline CDR1 is SEHNR and CDR2 FQNEAQ (reference sequence). V lost 8 bases, J lost 5 bases, and 9 bases lay in between. The CDR3 nucleotides read TGTGCCAGCGGACGGATGGAGACCCAGTACTTC. Residues: CASGRMETQYF.

This clonotype was observed a few times. The chain recombines TRBV19 with TRBJ2-1; 7 bases line up with TRBD1. Germline values: CDR1 LNHDA, CDR2 SQIVND (reference sequence). V lost 8 bases to trimming and J lost 9 bases; unmatched junction nucleotides: 7. The CDR3 contains 12 residues. CDR3 region: CASARQGGEQFF. The CDR3 DNA follows: TGTGCCAGTGCCCGACAGGGTGGTGAGCAGTTCTTC.

This rearrangement joins TRBV7-6 to TRBJ1-1; D ambiguous. V lost 3 bases and J 0 bases, leaving 14 bases between the germline ends. Germline CDR1 reads SGHVS; CDR2 reads FNYEAQ. This CDR3 is 16 amino acids long. The CDR3 nucleotides are TGTGCCAGCAGCTTGGAAATTGGAGGGATGAACACTGAAGCTTTCTTT. Protein product: CASSLEIGGMNTEAFF. The whole variable domain, remainder taken from reference TRBV7-6 and TRBJ1-1, is GAGVSQSPRYKVTKRGQDVALRCDPISGHVSLYWYRQALGQGPEFLTYFNYEAQQDKSGLPNDRFSAERPEGSISTLTIQRTEQRDSAMYRCASSLEIGGMNTEAFFGQGTRLTVV.

The chain combines TRBV6-6 with TRBJ1-2, with 8 bases aligning to TRBD1. Germline values: CDR1 MNHNY, CDR2 SVGAGI (reference sequence). J was trimmed by 4 bases and V by 5 bases; bases with no gene match: 6. The CDR3 is 14 residues long. The CDR3 DNA follows: TGTGCCAGCAGTGGGACAACAGGGGGCTATGGCTACACCTTC. Translation gives CASSGTTGGYGYTF.

V is TRBV5-1 and J is TRBJ1-4, with D uncertain. V was shortened by 5 bases and J by 2 bases, with 7 bases between the two germline ends. CDR1 is SGHRS, CDR2 YFSETQ, per germline. The CDR3 totals 13 residues. The CDR3 region has the DNA TGCGCCAGCAGGGAATTCACTAATGAAAAACTGTTTTTT. It codes for CASREFTNEKLFF.

J is TRBJ2-3 and V is TRBV20-1, with a tentative D call TRBD2 (6 bases). Germline V gene lookup returns CDR1 DFQATT and CDR2 SNEGSKA (reference sequence). The CDR3 is 15 amino acids. V was clipped by 0 bases and J by 1 base, with 11 bases between them. The CDR3 bases are TGCAGTGCTAGAGATAGTTGGGGGGGCACAGATACGCAGTATTTT. Translated: CSARDSWGGTDTQYF.

This clonotype has more than one count but fewer than ten. The chain uses TRBV4-1 and TRBJ2-5, with 7 bases that match TRBD2. Germline V gene lookup returns CDR1 MGHRA and CDR2 YSYEKL. J was trimmed by 5 bases and V by 0 bases; bases with no gene match: 3. The CDR3 runs 14 residues. CDR3 region: CASSQDAGVETQYF. CDR3 DNA sequence: TGCGCCAGCAGCCAAGACGCGGGGGTGGAGACCCAGTACTTC.